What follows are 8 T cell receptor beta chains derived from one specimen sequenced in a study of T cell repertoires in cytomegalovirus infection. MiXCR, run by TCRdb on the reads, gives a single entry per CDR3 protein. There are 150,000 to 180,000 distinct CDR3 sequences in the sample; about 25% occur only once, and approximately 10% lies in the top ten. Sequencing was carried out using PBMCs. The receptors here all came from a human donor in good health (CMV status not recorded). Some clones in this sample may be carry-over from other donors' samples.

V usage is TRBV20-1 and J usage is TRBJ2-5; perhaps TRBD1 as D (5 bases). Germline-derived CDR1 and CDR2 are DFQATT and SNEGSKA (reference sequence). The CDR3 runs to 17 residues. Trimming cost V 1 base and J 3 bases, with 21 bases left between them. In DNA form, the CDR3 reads TGCAGTGCTAGAGCCCCAGGGTGGGTTAGCCGGAAAGAGACCCAGTACTTC. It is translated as CSARAPGWVSRKETQYF.

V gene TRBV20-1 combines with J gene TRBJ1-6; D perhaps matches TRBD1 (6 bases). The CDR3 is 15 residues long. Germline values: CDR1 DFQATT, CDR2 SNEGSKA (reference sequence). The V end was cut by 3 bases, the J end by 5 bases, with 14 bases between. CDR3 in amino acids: CSARTLDSDNSPLHF. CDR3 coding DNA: TGCAGTGCTAGGACTTTGGACAGCGATAATTCACCCCTCCACTTT.

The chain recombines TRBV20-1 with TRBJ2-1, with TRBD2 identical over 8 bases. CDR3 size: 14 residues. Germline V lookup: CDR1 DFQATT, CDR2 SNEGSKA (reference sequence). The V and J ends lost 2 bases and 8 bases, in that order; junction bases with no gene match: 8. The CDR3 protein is CSARPAGARDEQFF. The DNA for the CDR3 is TGCAGTGCTAGACCAGCGGGAGCTAGAGATGAGCAGTTCTTC.

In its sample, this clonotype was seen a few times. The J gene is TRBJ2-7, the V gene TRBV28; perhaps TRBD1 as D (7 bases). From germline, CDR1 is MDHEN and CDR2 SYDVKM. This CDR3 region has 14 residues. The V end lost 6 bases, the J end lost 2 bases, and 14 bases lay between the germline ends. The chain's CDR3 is CASRSGGKTYEQYF. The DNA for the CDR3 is TGTGCCAGCAGATCAGGGGGGAAAACCTACGAGCAGTACTTC.

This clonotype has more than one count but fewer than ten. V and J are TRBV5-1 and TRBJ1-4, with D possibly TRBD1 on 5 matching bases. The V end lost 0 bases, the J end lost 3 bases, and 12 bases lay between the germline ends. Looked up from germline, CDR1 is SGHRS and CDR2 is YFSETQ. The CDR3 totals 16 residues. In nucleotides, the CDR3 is TGCGCCAGCAGCTTGGGCCCGGGGGACCCTAATGAAAAACTGTTTTTT. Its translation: CASSLGPGDPNEKLFF.

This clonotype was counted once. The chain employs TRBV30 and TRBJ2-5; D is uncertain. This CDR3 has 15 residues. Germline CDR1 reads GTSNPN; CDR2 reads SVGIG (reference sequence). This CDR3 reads CVCGRGARSQETQYF. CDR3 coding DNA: TGTGTCTGTGGCCGCGGTGCGCGCTCGCAAGAGACCCAGTACTTC.

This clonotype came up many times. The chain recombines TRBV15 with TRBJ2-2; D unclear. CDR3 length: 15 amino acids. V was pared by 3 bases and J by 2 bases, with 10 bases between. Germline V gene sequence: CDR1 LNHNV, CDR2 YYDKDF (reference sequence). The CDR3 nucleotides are TGTGCCACCAGCAGTGAGAAGAAAAACACCGGGGAGCTGTTTTTT. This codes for CATSSEKKNTGELFF.

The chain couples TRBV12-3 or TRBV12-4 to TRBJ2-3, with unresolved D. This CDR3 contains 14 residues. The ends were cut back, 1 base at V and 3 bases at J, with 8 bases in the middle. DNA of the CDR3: TGTGCCAGCAGTTTAGTTCGGCTAACAGATACGCAGTATTTT. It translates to CASSLVRLTDTQYF.